The next 22 T cell receptor beta chains were all read from a single sample in a study of blood T cells in healthy people across ages. Together with a sample-barcoded 5' primer, a J-beta primer mix was included in a second PCR lasting about 7 to 11 cycles. TCRdb reanalysed the 5' RACE reads using MiXCR and keeps one entry per CDR3 protein. This sample yields around 1,000,000 distinct CDR3 sequences, of which around 27% are seen a single time; less than 0.85% belongs to the top ten. Separately, the same data were catalogued under a study of T cells of mothers and their children.

Sequenced: blood. The receptors derive from a girl aged 2-9 years in good health.

This clonotype was detected a few times. The chain joins TRBV12-3 or TRBV12-4 to TRBJ2-2, with 9 bases lining up with TRBD1. There are 16 residues in the CDR3. V shed 6 bases, J shed 0 bases, and the junction held 5 bases outside the gene matches. The CDR3 here is CASRSRQGANTGELFF. The DNA for the CDR3 is TGTGCCAGCAGGTCAAGACAGGGGGCGAACACCGGGGAGCTGTTTTTT.

This sequence joins TRBV7-9 and TRBJ2-5; 13 bases are a match to TRBD2. Judging by the DNA end, TRBJ2-1 fits better; the J call may be wrong. Germline V gene sequence: CDR1 SEHNR, CDR2 FQNEAQ (reference sequence). The CDR3 contains 19 residues. The CDR3 is CASSPQTSGRHVGWDEQFF. The CDR3 region has the DNA TGTGCCAGCAGCCCGCAGACTAGCGGGAGGCACGTAGGTTGGGATGAGCAGTTCTTC.

This clonotype appeared a few times. V and J are TRBV7-9 and TRBJ1-3; no clear D. Germline V gene lookup returns CDR1 SEHNR and CDR2 FQNEAQ (reference sequence). V lost 1 base, J lost 0 bases, and 7 bases lay in between. CDR3 length: 15 residues. CDR3 bases: TGTGCCAGCAGCTTAGTGGTCTCCTCTGGAAACACCATATATTTT. Protein product: CASSLVVSSGNTIYF.

The rearrangement joins TRBV9 to TRBJ2-6, with 7 bases that match TRBD1. Germline CDR1 and CDR2: SGDLS and YYNGEE. This CDR3 has 18 residues. Losses at the gene ends were 0 bases for V and 4 bases for J; bases not matched to a gene: 10. This CDR3 reads CASSVDKGAGAGANVLTF. CDR3 bases: TGTGCCAGCAGCGTAGACAAGGGGGCCGGCGCAGGGGCCAACGTCCTGACTTTC. The variable domain in full, completed from reference TRBV9 and TRBJ2-6, reads DSGVTQTPKHLITATGQRVTLRCSPRSGDLSVYWYQQSLDQGLQFLIQYYNGEERAKGNILERFSAQQFPDLHSELNLSSLELGDSALYFCASSVDKGAGAGANVLTFGAGSRLTVL.

This clonotype appeared a few times. For the CDR3, the DNA is TGCGCCAGCAGCCAAGATAGGGCGACAGTCTACGAGCAGTACTTC. It is translated as CASSQDRATVYEQYF. The chain carries TRBV4-3 and TRBJ2-7; D is perhaps TRBD1 (5 bases). Trimming removed 0 bases from V and 3 bases from J, with 12 bases in between. Germline CDR1 is LGHNA and CDR2 is YSLEER. This CDR3 is built from 15 residues.

V gene TRBV6-5 combines with J gene TRBJ2-7; possible D gene TRBD2, 6 bases. The CDR3 is made up of 15 amino acids. Trimming shortened V by 6 bases and J by 12 bases, and 27 bases separated the two germline ends. Germline assignment: CDR1 MNHEY and CDR2 SVGAGI. The CDR3 nucleotides read TGTGCCAGCAGCCCTACCGGGACTTCCCATGAGACCCGGTACTTC. This codes for CASSPTGTSHETRYF.

The rearrangement joins TRBV20-1 to TRBJ2-7; unclear D gene. The CDR3 loop spans 11 amino acids. The V gene's germline CDR1 is DFQATT and CDR2 SNEGSKA (reference sequence). Trimming took off 3 bases at V and 4 bases at J, with 7 bases between the two ends. The CDR3: CSASSPYEQYF. The CDR3 DNA is TGCAGTGCTAGTTCCCCTTACGAGCAGTACTTC.

This clonotype came up many times. The V and J genes are TRBV5-1 and TRBJ2-5; D unresolved. V lost 6 bases and J lost 0, with 6 bases in between. This CDR3 has 12 residues. The germline CDR1 and CDR2 sequences are SGHRS and YFSETQ. The CDR3 region is CASTGHQETQYF. For the CDR3, the DNA is TGCGCCAGCACAGGTCACCAAGAGACCCAGTACTTC.

The chain combines TRBV7-2 with TRBJ2-7, with D uncertain. CDR1 is SGHTA, CDR2 FQGNSA, per germline. V lost 5 bases and J lost 4, with 15 bases in between. There are 14 residues in the CDR3. CDR3 DNA sequence: TGTGCCAGCAGCCGGACCGGCTTCGAATACGAGCAGTACTTC. Its translation is CASSRTGFEYEQYF. The whole variable domain, remainder taken from reference TRBV7-2 and TRBJ2-7, is GAGVSQSPSNKVTEKGKDVELRCDPISGHTALYWYRQSLGQGLEFLIYFQGNSAPDKSGLPSDRFSAERTGGSVSTLTIQRTQQEDSAVYLCASSRTGFEYEQYFGPGTRLTVT.

This clonotype appeared a single time. The chain links TRBV25-1 to TRBJ2-4; the D is unclear. V lost 3 bases to trimming and J lost 2 bases, with 8 bases between them. This CDR3 comprises 14 residues. CDR1 and CDR2 (germline): MGHDK, SYGVNS. DNA for the CDR3: TGTGCCAGCAGTGATGGGTGGCCCAAAAACATTCAGTACTTC. Amino acids: CASSDGWPKNIQYF.

This clonotype was detected only a few times. In nucleotides, the CDR3 is TGCAGCGTTGAAGGGCTAGCGGGAGGACGAGCGGACAATGAGCAGTTCTTC. As protein: CSVEGLAGGRADNEQFF. The chain combines TRBV29-1 with TRBJ2-1, with TRBD2 identical over 11 bases. Germline assignment: CDR1 SQVTM and CDR2 ANQGSEA. The V gene end was trimmed by 1 base and the J gene end by 5 bases; junction bases not matched to a gene: 10. The CDR3 spans 17 residues.

The chain recombines TRBV29-1 with TRBJ1-2; TRBD1 matches at 9 bases. The CDR3 is 13 amino acids. CDR1 and CDR2 (germline): SQVTM, ANQGSEA. Unmatched junction bases numbered 8, after V lost 4 bases and J lost 8 bases. CDR3 in DNA: TGCAGCGTTGCCCGACAGGGGGAGGAAGGCTACACCTTC. Its translation is CSVARQGEEGYTF.

This clonotype is a singleton in its sample. This chain links TRBV4-1 with TRBJ2-1; 10 nucleotides align to TRBD2. The CDR3 runs 16 residues. Per germline, CDR1 MGHRA and CDR2 YSYEKL. Unmatched junction bases numbered 9, after V lost 3 bases and J lost 7 bases. The CDR3 DNA sequence: TGCGCCAGCAGCCACCCCTCAGCGGGAGGGAAGAATGAGCAGTTCTTC. It codes for CASSHPSAGGKNEQFF.

CDR3 residues: CSVEELIRSSGANVLTF. CDR3 nucleotides: TGCAGCGTTGAAGAGCTAATACGCTCGTCTGGGGCCAACGTCCTGACTTTC. The chain carries TRBV29-1 and TRBJ2-6; D unclear. This CDR3 spans 17 amino acids. V lost 0 bases and J 1 base, leaving 13 bases between the germline ends. Germline V gene lookup returns CDR1 SQVTM and CDR2 ANQGSEA.

J is TRBJ2-7 and V is TRBV5-1; 8 nucleotides align to TRBD2. The CDR3 length is 16 residues. Germline-derived CDR1 and CDR2 are SGHRS and YFSETQ. V trimming: 7 bases; J trimming: 3 bases; junction bases outside the gene matches: 15. For the CDR3, the DNA is TGCGCCAGCTCGCCTAGTAGCGGGACTATCCACTACGAGCAGTACTTC. Translation: CASSPSSGTIHYEQYF.

This chain's CDR3 is CASGDLAGRTDTQYF. The CDR3 DNA is TGCGCCAGCGGGGACTTAGCGGGACGCACAGATACGCAGTATTTT. V usage is TRBV4-1 and J usage is TRBJ2-3, with 8 bases identical to TRBD2. This CDR3 has 15 amino acids. The germline V gene has CDR1 MGHRA and CDR2 YSYEKL. Losses at the gene ends were 8 bases for V and 1 base for J; bases not matched to a gene: 8.

This clonotype appeared a few times. The CDR3 reads CASSLEAGPTDTQYF. The CDR3 DNA reads as TGCGCCAGCAGCTTGGAGGCCGGACCCACAGATACGCAGTATTTT. The V call is TRBV5-1, the J call TRBJ2-3; no clear D gene. Germline loops: CDR1 SGHRS, CDR2 YFSETQ. V lost 0 bases, J lost 2 bases, and 10 bases lay in between. CDR3 length equals 15 residues.

There are a few counts of this clonotype. The V call is TRBV15, the J call TRBJ2-7; D gene ambiguous. V was clipped by 4 bases and J by 3 bases, with 16 bases between them. Per germline, CDR1 LNHNV and CDR2 YYDKDF (reference sequence). There are 15 residues in the CDR3. The CDR3 DNA follows: TGTGCCACCAGCACTGGACCAGATAGAAACTACGAGCAGTACTTC. Residues: CATSTGPDRNYEQYF.

The chain links TRBV5-1 to TRBJ2-3; 13 nucleotides align to TRBD2. CDR3 length: 16 residues. V lost 3 bases to trimming and J lost 2 bases; unmatched junction nucleotides: 3. From germline, CDR1 is SGHRS and CDR2 YFSETQ. The CDR3 nucleotides are TGCGCCAGCAGCTCCGGACTAGCGGGAGACACAGATACGCAGTATTTT. Translating gives CASSSGLAGDTDTQYF.

The V gene is TRBV16, the J gene TRBJ1-5, with a possible D match to TRBD1 (6 bases). Per germline, CDR1 KGHSY and CDR2 FQNENV. Trimming shortened V by 0 bases and J by 1 base, and 10 bases separated the two germline ends. The CDR3 is 16 amino acids. As DNA, the CDR3 is TGTGCCAGCAGCCAATCTCGGGGGCTGAGCAATCAGCCCCAGCATTTT. Protein: CASSQSRGLSNQPQHF. The entire variable domain, with the rest obtained from reference TRBV16 and TRBJ1-5, is as follows: GEEVAQTPKHLVRGEGQKAKLYCAPIKGHSYVFWYQQVLKNEFKFLISFQNENVFDETGMPKERFSAKCLPNSPCSLEIQATKLEDSAVYFCASSQSRGLSNQPQHFGDGTRLSIL.

This clonotype was seen only a few times. The genes are TRBV3-1 and TRBJ1-5; 9 nucleotides align to TRBD1. This CDR3 is built from 12 residues. CDR1 is LGHDT and CDR2 is YNNKEL in the germline V gene (reference sequence). The J segment lost 4 bases and the V segment lost 8 bases, leaving 0 bases of the junction unmatched. CDR3 loop: CASGQGNQPQHF. CDR3 bases: TGTGCCAGCGGACAGGGGAATCAGCCCCAGCATTTT.

This clonotype was detected a few times. This chain's CDR3 is CASSTDSEETQYF. The CDR3 bases are TGTGCCAGCAGCACCGACAGCGAAGAGACCCAGTACTTC. V gene TRBV13 combines with J gene TRBJ2-5; D is possibly TRBD1 (5 bases). CDR1 PRHDT and CDR2 FYEKMQ come from the germline V gene (reference sequence). With 5 bases removed from V and 3 bases from J, the gap between germline ends came to 10 bases. There are 13 residues in the CDR3.